This is a list of T cell receptor beta chains from one sample in a study of beta chain features in type 1 diabetes. Produced via immunoSEQ multiplex PCR; TCRdb's table is partial and in-frame only. The profile shows roughly 60,000 clones, over 50% of them singletons. The sequenced sample was Tregs from blood. The receptors were sampled from a woman aged 18-29 years in good health. Both conserved end residues are part of each CDR3. Fields, in order: V gene, clone size, J gene, D gene, CDR3 protein, CDR3 DNA. A D gene is named only where the DNA matches it firmly. Expanded clones get a size class; other rows say once, few or many, or leave the size out.

V: TRBV7-9
size: -
J: TRBJ2-1
D: -
CDR3: CASSDRSNEQFF
DNA: TGTGCCAGCAGCGACAGATCAAATGAGCAGTTCTTC

V: TRBV11-2
size: -
J: TRBJ2-2
D: -
CDR3: CASSLENRLNTGELFF
DNA: TGTGCCAGCAGCTTAGAAAACAGGCTGAACACCGGGGAGCTGTTTTTT

V: TRBV5-1
size: -
J: TRBJ1-2
D: -
CDR3: CASSSLEYGYTF
DNA: TGCGCCAGCAGCTCGCTAGAGTATGGCTACACCTTC

V: TRBV7-2
size: -
J: TRBJ1-6
D: -
CDR3: CASSLGGPLTLHF
DNA: TGTGCCAGCAGCTTAGGAGGCCCTTTAACCCTCCACTTT

V: TRBV6-1
size: -
J: TRBJ2-3
D: -
CDR3: CASSVKLSSTDTQYF
DNA: TGTGCCAGCAGTGTGAAGCTCTCTAGCACAGATACGCAGTATTTT

V: TRBV7-3
size: -
J: TRBJ2-3
D: -
CDR3: CASSFLNRADTQYF
DNA: TGTGCCAGCAGCTTCCTTAACAGGGCAGATACGCAGTATTTT

V: TRBV5-1
size: -
J: TRBJ2-1
D: -
CDR3: CASSLRAADNEQFF
DNA: TGCGCCAGCAGCTTGAGGGCAGCGGACAATGAGCAGTTCTTC

V: TRBV23-1
size: -
J: TRBJ1-2
D: -
CDR3: CASSQSEGPNPPNYGYTF
DNA: TGCGCCAGCAGTCAATCGGAGGGCCCTAACCCCCCTAACTATGGCTACACCTTC

V: TRBV27
size: -
J: TRBJ2-7
D: TRBD1
CDR3: CASGRTGTASYEQYF
DNA: TGTGCCAGCGGACGAACCGGGACAGCATCCTACGAGCAGTACTTC

V: TRBV18
size: -
J: TRBJ2-7
D: TRBD2
CDR3: CASSPPPAGRQYF
DNA: TGTGCCAGCTCACCACCACCAGCGGGACGGCAGTACTTC

V: TRBV4-1
size: -
J: TRBJ2-5
D: -
CDR3: CASSLTGSAGETQYF
DNA: TGCGCCAGCAGCCTGACAGGTTCGGCAGGGGAGACCCAGTACTTC

V: TRBV7-2
size: -
J: TRBJ2-1
D: -
CDR3: CASSPSPNEQFF
DNA: TGTGCCAGCAGCCCTTCCCCGAATGAGCAGTTCTTC

V: TRBV4-2
size: few
J: TRBJ2-1
D: TRBD2
CDR3: CASSLRAGDYNEQFF
DNA: TGTGCCAGCAGCCTGCGGGCGGGGGACTACAATGAGCAGTTCTTC

V: TRBV7-8
size: few
J: TRBJ2-7
D: TRBD2
CDR3: CASSRTSGNYEQYF
DNA: TGTGCCAGCAGCAGGACTAGCGGGAACTACGAGCAGTACTTC

V: TRBV7-2
size: few
J: TRBJ2-7
D: TRBD2
CDR3: CASSLAVGLAGSPYEQYF
DNA: TGTGCCAGCAGCTTAGCCGTGGGACTAGCGGGTTCTCCCTACGAGCAGTACTTC

V: TRBV11-3
size: few
J: TRBJ2-5
D: -
CDR3: CASSPPGRRGETQYF
DNA: TGTGCCAGCAGTCCCCCGGGACGGCGGGGAGAGACCCAGTACTTC

V: TRBV5-4
size: few
J: TRBJ2-1
D: TRBD2
CDR3: CASSSRSGGAVIEQFF
DNA: TGTGCCAGCAGCTCCCGTAGCGGGGGGGCCGTCATTGAGCAGTTCTTC

V: TRBV19
size: -
J: TRBJ1-2
D: TRBD1
CDR3: CASSRQGLTYGYTF
DNA: TGTGCCAGTAGCCGACAGGGATTGACGTATGGCTACACCTTC

V: TRBV29-1
size: -
J: TRBJ1-1
D: TRBD1
CDR3: CSVGQGLNTEAFF
DNA: TGCAGCGTGGGACAGGGGTTGAACACTGAAGCTTTCTTT

V: TRBV19
size: -
J: TRBJ2-6
D: -
CDR3: CASSIREAGANVLTF
DNA: TGTGCCAGTAGTATTAGGGAGGCTGGGGCCAACGTCCTGACTTTC

V: TRBV13
size: -
J: TRBJ2-7
D: TRBD2
CDR3: CASSLRLAGVPYEQYF
DNA: TGTGCCAGCAGCCTGAGACTAGCGGGTGTTCCCTACGAGCAGTACTTC

V: TRBV7-3
size: -
J: TRBJ1-1
D: TRBD1
CDR3: CASSSTGPTTEAFF
DNA: TGTGCCAGCAGCTCGACAGGGCCTACCACTGAAGCTTTCTTT

V: TRBV4-1
size: -
J: TRBJ1-1
D: TRBD1
CDR3: CASSQGSPTGRNTEAFF
DNA: TGCGCCAGCAGCCAAGGGAGTCCGACAGGGAGGAACACTGAAGCTTTCTTT

V: TRBV7-2
size: -
J: TRBJ1-2
D: TRBD1
CDR3: CASRPPGDRPNYGYTF
DNA: TGTGCCAGCAGGCCGCCGGGGGACAGGCCTAACTATGGCTACACCTTC

V: TRBV5-1
size: -
J: TRBJ1-1
D: -
CDR3: CASSLLGSATEAFF
DNA: TGCGCCAGCAGCTTACTGGGGAGCGCCACTGAAGCTTTCTTT

V: TRBV5-1
size: -
J: TRBJ2-3
D: TRBD2
CDR3: CASSPGGTSLLDTQYF
DNA: TGCGCCAGCAGCCCGGGAGGGACTTCCCTGTTAGATACGCAGTATTTT

V: TRBV7-2
size: few
J: TRBJ2-7
D: TRBD2
CDR3: CASSLVNGGSYEQYF
DNA: TGTGCCAGCAGCTTAGTCAACGGGGGGTCCTACGAGCAGTACTTC

V: TRBV7-2
size: once
J: TRBJ2-1
D: -
CDR3: CASSVTRSSYNEQFF
DNA: TGTGCCAGCAGCGTTACTAGGAGCTCCTACAATGAGCAGTTCTTC

V: TRBV4-1
size: -
J: TRBJ2-3
D: -
CDR3: CASSQDPGRHTDTQYF
DNA: TGCGCCAGCAGCCAAGATCCAGGGCGACACACAGATACGCAGTATTTT

V: TRBV6-6
size: -
J: TRBJ1-5
D: -
CDR3: CASHRGVQDSHQPQHF
DNA: TGTGCCAGTCACCGAGGTGTACAGGATTCCCATCAGCCCCAGCATTTT

V: TRBV19
size: -
J: TRBJ2-5
D: TRBD1
CDR3: CASSQFGTGGRETQYF
DNA: TGTGCCAGTAGCCAATTTGGGACAGGGGGCCGGGAGACCCAGTACTTC

V: TRBV4-1
size: -
J: TRBJ1-2
D: TRBD1
CDR3: CASSRDRGLPGYTF
DNA: TGCGCCAGCAGCCGGGACAGGGGACTCCCGGGCTACACCTTC

V: TRBV7-2
size: -
J: TRBJ2-5
D: -
CDR3: CASILTRGGETQYF
DNA: TGTGCCAGCATTCTGACTAGGGGGGGGGAGACCCAGTACTTC

V: TRBV30
size: -
J: TRBJ2-7
D: -
CDR3: CASPRRAPREQYF
DNA: TGTGCCTCCCCCCGGAGGGCCCCACGCGAGCAGTACTTC

V: TRBV6-1
size: medium-sized
J: TRBJ1-4
D: -
CDR3: CASTGPPTNEKLFF
DNA: TGTGCCAGCACAGGTCCGCCGACTAATGAAAAACTGTTTTTT

V: TRBV19
size: -
J: TRBJ2-2
D: TRBD1
CDR3: CASSVGQRSGELFF
DNA: TGTGCCAGTAGTGTGGGACAGCGCTCCGGGGAGCTGTTTTTT

V: TRBV6-5
size: few
J: TRBJ2-6
D: -
CDR3: CAIRQFGANVLTF
DNA: TGTGCCATAAGACAGTTCGGGGCCAACGTCCTGACTTTC

V: TRBV7-6
size: -
J: TRBJ2-1
D: -
CDR3: CASTNPSSYNEQFF
DNA: TGTGCCAGCACCAACCCCAGCTCCTACAATGAGCAGTTCTTC

V: TRBV20-1
size: -
J: TRBJ1-1
D: -
CDR3: CSATGYTEAFF
DNA: TGCAGTGCAACAGGCTACACTGAAGCTTTCTTT

V: TRBV6-6
size: -
J: TRBJ1-4
D: TRBD1
CDR3: CASSTGDRRLF
DNA: TGTGCCAGCAGTACAGGGGACAGGAGGCTTTTT

V: TRBV6-1
size: -
J: TRBJ1-3
D: -
CDR3: CASSRGGVTGNTIYF
DNA: TGTGCCAGCAGTAGGGGGGGTGTAACTGGAAACACCATATATTTT

V: TRBV12-5
size: -
J: TRBJ2-5
D: -
CDR3: CASGPQGTQYF
DNA: TGTGCTAGTGGCCCCCAGGGGACCCAGTACTTC

V: TRBV7-2
size: -
J: TRBJ1-3
D: -
CDR3: CASSLSYGGDGNTIYF
DNA: TGTGCCAGCAGCTTAAGCTACGGAGGGGATGGAAACACCATATATTTT

V: TRBV5-1
size: few
J: TRBJ2-3
D: TRBD2
CDR3: CASSLTERGGMDF
DNA: TGCGCCAGCAGCTTGACGGAGCGGGGGGGCATGGATTTT

V: TRBV5-1
size: few
J: TRBJ2-7
D: -
CDR3: CASSFVEGGEQYF
DNA: TGCGCCAGCAGCTTTGTGGAAGGGGGTGAGCAGTACTTC

V: TRBV27
size: -
J: TRBJ2-1
D: TRBD2
CDR3: CASSKISGVAGGPSSYNEQFF
DNA: TGTGCCAGCAGCAAGATCTCCGGAGTAGCGGGAGGGCCTAGCTCCTACAATGAGCAGTTCTTC

V: TRBV29-1
size: few
J: TRBJ2-3
D: TRBD2
CDR3: CSARGVFTDTQYF
DNA: TGCAGCGCACGGGGGGTATTCACAGATACGCAGTATTTT

V: TRBV9
size: few
J: TRBJ2-3
D: TRBD2
CDR3: CAPHGLAGKDTQYF
DNA: TGTGCCCCCCACGGACTAGCGGGGAAAGATACGCAGTATTTT

V: TRBV7-2
size: few
J: TRBJ2-5
D: -
CDR3: CASSLGGNLWETQYF
DNA: TGTGCCAGCAGCTTGGGCGGGAACTTATGGGAGACCCAGTACTTC

V: TRBV2
size: few
J: TRBJ2-7
D: TRBD1
CDR3: CASRRGQAGTYEQYF
DNA: TGTGCCAGCAGGAGGGGACAGGCCGGCACCTACGAGCAGTACTTC

V: TRBV5-1
size: -
J: TRBJ2-3
D: -
CDR3: CASSLGTEFTDTQYF
DNA: TGCGCCAGCAGCTTGGGGACTGAATTCACAGATACGCAGTATTTT

V: TRBV4-1
size: few
J: TRBJ1-3
D: TRBD1
CDR3: CASSQAGQGRFSGNTIYF
DNA: TGCGCCAGCAGCCAGGCAGGACAGGGCCGCTTCTCTGGAAACACCATATATTTT

V: TRBV25-1
size: -
J: TRBJ2-1
D: TRBD2
CDR3: CASSDETSGAYNEQFF
DNA: TGTGCCAGCAGTGACGAGACTAGCGGGGCCTACAATGAGCAGTTCTTC

V: TRBV7-9
size: medium-sized
J: TRBJ1-6
D: TRBD1
CDR3: CASSLAQGGINSPLHF
DNA: TGTGCCAGCAGCTTAGCACAGGGGGGTATCAATTCACCCCTCCACTTT

V: TRBV30
size: -
J: TRBJ1-5
D: TRBD1
CDR3: CAWSRLGQANQPQHF
DNA: TGTGCCTGGAGTCGACTCGGACAGGCTAATCAGCCCCAGCATTTT

V: TRBV6-5
size: -
J: TRBJ2-5
D: -
CDR3: CASSYFRGQGKETQYF
DNA: TGTGCCAGCAGTTACTTTCGGGGTCAGGGGAAAGAGACCCAGTACTTC

V: TRBV27
size: -
J: TRBJ2-2
D: -
CDR3: CASSLRGGNTGELFF
DNA: TGTGCCAGCAGTTTAAGAGGGGGGAACACCGGGGAGCTGTTTTTT